The clone carrying this T cell receptor (beta chain) was found once. In the original workflow: The authors estimated nucleated cell counts from reference gene primer amplification. Only in-frame clones appear in the TCRdb table, and some are missing; sequencing was by immunoSEQ multiplex PCR. V, J and clone size reflect that table, while D and trimming were determined from the DNA. The sample shows some 400,000 clones, about 89% of them seen only once. The source of the sample is a study of blood T cell repertoires in COVID-19. For the study at large: The origin of the acute and convalescent COVID-19 samples was the United States, Italy and Spain. From T cells, B-cell-depleted T cells, or PBMCs came the material, which was cDNA or gDNA.

The germline V gene encodes CDR1 SGHDT and CDR2 YYEEEE. The CDR3 spans 15 residues. V lost 0 bases to trimming and J lost 5 bases; unmatched junction nucleotides: 4. The specimen sequenced was PBMCs or T cells enriched from blood (not recorded which). The receptor's source is a young man who had recovered from COVID-19. The chain employs TRBV5-6 and TRBJ1-2, with 10 bases identical to TRBD1. The CDR3 nucleotides are TGTGCCAGCAGCTTGGGACAGGGGGCTCGGTATGGCTACACCTTC. Protein: CASSLGQGARYGYTF.